The 21 T cell receptor beta chains in this list originate from one sample, sequenced in a study of shared clonotypes between healthy human individuals. Profiling relied on immunoSEQ multiplex PCR, and the TCRdb table lists in-frame clones only, not all of them. Of a few million clones listed, 90% to 95% were seen once; the top ten hold about 1.6%. Naive CD8 cells lacked CD45RO and underwent positive selection for CCR7, leaving out terminally differentiated effector memory CD45RA+ cells. Specimen: naive CD8+ T cells from PBMCs. These receptors were obtained from a young man in good health. Some clones in this sample may be carry-over from other donors' samples.

The chain carries TRBV5-6 and TRBJ2-7; D might be TRBD2 (5 bases). This CDR3 comprises 14 residues. V gave up 0 bases and J gave up 2 bases, with 9 bases separating them. Germline CDR1 reads SGHDT; CDR2 reads YYEEEE. In nucleotides, the CDR3 is TGTGCCAGCAGCTTGGGGACTGATACCTACGAGCAGTACTTC. It codes for CASSLGTDTYEQYF.

The genes are TRBV7-7 and TRBJ2-5; D is possibly TRBD1 (5 bases). Trimming removed 5 bases from V and 7 bases from J, with 11 bases in between. CDR1 and CDR2 (germline): SSHAT, FNYEAQ (reference sequence). The CDR3 is made up of 12 amino acids. In DNA form, the CDR3 reads TGTGCCAGCAGCCCAAACCAGGGGACCCAGTACTTC. Amino acids: CASSPNQGTQYF.

The CDR3 sequence is CACLRGPGAFF. DNA for the CDR3: TGTGCCTGCCTCCGGGGCCCGGGGGCTTTCTTT. V and J are TRBV30 and TRBJ1-1; a weak D match, TRBD1 (5 bases). Germline V gene lookup returns CDR1 GTSNPN and CDR2 SVGIG (reference sequence). V was clipped by 6 bases and J by 11 bases, with 16 bases between them. The CDR3 spans 11 residues.

CDR3 sequence: CASSEGQIYEQYF. In nucleotides, the CDR3 is TGCGCCAGCAGTGAAGGACAGATCTACGAGCAGTACTTC. The genes are TRBV10-2 and TRBJ2-7; a possible D gene is TRBD1 (6 bases). This CDR3 has 13 residues. The germline V gene has CDR1 WSHSY and CDR2 SAAADI. V was trimmed by 3 bases and J by 3 bases, leaving 9 bases between them.

This rearrangement joins TRBV6-5 to TRBJ2-7, with D possibly TRBD2 on 5 matching bases. The CDR3 has 14 amino acids. Trimming took 0 bases from V and 6 from J, leaving 12 bases between them. In germline, CDR1 is MNHEY, CDR2 SVGAGI. CDR3 sequence reads: CASSYSTWAGEQYF. CDR3 DNA sequence: TGTGCCAGCAGTTACTCGACGTGGGCGGGCGAGCAGTACTTC.

This clone was detected once. Other DNA variants within this sample encode the same CDR3. This chain connects TRBV14 to TRBJ2-1; no clear D gene. Trimming took off 1 base at V and 2 bases at J, with 9 bases between the two ends. Germline V lookup: CDR1 SGHDN, CDR2 FVKESK. The CDR3 is 15 residues long. CDR3 DNA: TGTGCCAGCAGCCAAGTAGGACGGACCTACAATGAGCAGTTCTTC. It yields the protein CASSQVGRTYNEQFF. Full variable domain (remainder filled in from reference TRBV14 and TRBJ2-1): EAGVTQFPSHSVIEKGQTVTLRCDPISGHDNLYWYRRVMGKEIKFLLHFVKESKQDESGMPNNRFLAERTGGTYSTLKVQPAELEDSGVYFCASSQVGRTYNEQFFGPGTRLTVL.

V and J are TRBV4-1 and TRBJ2-1; TRBD2 matches 10 bases. The trim removed 2 bases at V and 8 bases at J, leaving 6 bases unmatched. The CDR3 loop spans 15 amino acids. From germline, CDR1 is MGHRA and CDR2 YSYEKL. CDR3 protein: CASSQLAGVRDEQFF. Here the CDR3 DNA reads TGCGCCAGCAGCCAACTAGCGGGAGTACGCGATGAGCAGTTCTTC.

This chain joins TRBV9 and TRBJ2-7; D remains unclear. CDR1 is SGDLS, CDR2 YYNGEE, per germline. With 0 bases removed from V and 6 bases from J, the gap between germline ends came to 13 bases. The CDR3 is made up of 14 amino acids. For the CDR3, the DNA is TGTGCCAGCAGCGTAGGATCGTACGGCGGCGAGCAGTACTTC. It codes for CASSVGSYGGEQYF.

This clone is a singleton in its sample. This chain connects TRBV7-9 to TRBJ1-1; 11 nucleotides match TRBD1. CDR3 length equals 16 residues. Trimming cost V 3 bases and J 0 bases; bases outside gene matches: 3. From germline, CDR1 is SEHNR and CDR2 FQNEAQ (reference sequence). The CDR3 reads CASSLDRGLMNTEAFF. As DNA, the CDR3 is TGTGCCAGCAGCTTGGACAGGGGGCTGATGAACACTGAAGCTTTCTTT. The complete variable domain, with remaining parts taken from reference TRBV7-9 and TRBJ1-1, reads DTGVSQNPRHKITKRGQNVTFRCDPISEHNRLYWYRQTLGQGPEFLTYFQNEAQLEKSRLLSDRFSAERPKGSFSTLEIQRTEQGDSAMYLCASSLDRGLMNTEAFFGQGTRLTVV.

The V gene is TRBV9, the J gene TRBJ2-1; D is unclear. The CDR3 loop spans 15 amino acids. Germline-derived CDR1 and CDR2 are SGDLS and YYNGEE. V gave up 0 bases and J gave up 5 bases, with 12 bases separating them. CDR3 region: CASSVAAGANNEQFF. The CDR3 DNA follows: TGTGCCAGCAGCGTAGCTGCAGGAGCGAACAATGAGCAGTTCTTC.

Turning to this clone: The sample carries other DNA sequences with the same CDR3. The rearrangement uses TRBV6-5 and TRBJ1-1, with 9 bases lining up with TRBD1. The CDR3 has 14 amino acids. In germline, CDR1 is MNHEY, CDR2 SVGAGI. The trim removed 2 bases at V and 4 bases at J, leaving 2 bases unmatched. The CDR3 sequence: CASSYGTGSTEAFF. In nucleotides, the CDR3 is TGTGCCAGCAGTTACGGGACAGGGAGCACTGAAGCTTTCTTT.

Concerning this clone itself: Within the sample, other DNA sequences also encode this same CDR3. The chain employs TRBV7-2 and TRBJ1-5; 8 bases fit TRBD1. In germline, CDR1 is SGHTA, CDR2 FQGNSA. Trimming at V came to 5 bases and at J to 4 bases, leaving 4 bases not matched to a gene. This CDR3 has 14 residues. The CDR3 DNA reads as TGTGCCAGCAGCGGCACAGGGGGGAATCAGCCCCAGCATTTT. Protein: CASSGTGGNQPQHF.

The chain combines TRBV4-1 with TRBJ2-3, with 12 bases aligning to TRBD2. Per germline, CDR1 MGHRA and CDR2 YSYEKL. V lost 5 bases, J lost 2 bases, and 5 bases stayed unmatched. The CDR3 contains 16 residues. CDR3 protein: CASSDRLAGDTDTQYF. Written as DNA, the CDR3 is TGCGCCAGCAGCGATCGACTAGCGGGAGACACAGATACGCAGTATTTT.

The chain has TRBV2 and TRBJ2-3; 10 bases are a match to TRBD2. The V and J ends lost 7 bases and 0 bases, in that order; junction bases with no gene match: 10. Germline CDR1 and CDR2: SNHLY and FYNNEI. The CDR3 is 17 amino acids. Here the CDR3 DNA reads TGTGCCAGCAATGTCAGGGCTAGCGGGAGAAGCACAGATACGCAGTATTTT. Its translation is CASNVRASGRSTDTQYF. Full variable domain (missing parts from reference TRBV2 and TRBJ2-3): EPEVTQTPSHQVTQMGQEVILRCVPISNHLYFYWYRQILGQKVEFLVSFYNNEISEKSEIFDDQFSVERPDGSNFTLKIRSTKLEDSAMYFCASNVRASGRSTDTQYFGPGTRLTVL.

This clone showed up just once. V gene TRBV7-2 combines with J gene TRBJ1-1, with D unclear. The CDR3 length is 14 residues. The germline V gene encodes CDR1 SGHTA and CDR2 FQGNSA. V lost 1 base and J lost 8, with 14 bases in between. CDR3 loop: CASSLVVGASEAFF. The CDR3 DNA reads as TGTGCCAGCAGCTTAGTAGTTGGAGCCTCGGAAGCTTTCTTT.

J is TRBJ1-2 and V is TRBV6-5; perhaps TRBD1 as D (6 bases). Germline loops: CDR1 MNHEY, CDR2 SVGAGI. The CDR3 is made up of 16 amino acids. Trimming removed 2 bases at V and 5 bases at J, with 18 bases between. CDR3 DNA sequence: TGTGCCAGCAGTTACCAAGATCCGGGACACGAGTATGGCTACACCTTC. Its translation: CASSYQDPGHEYGYTF.

The rearrangement links TRBV2 to TRBJ2-1; TRBD2 matches at 7 bases. Trimming took 5 bases from V and 4 from J; bases not matched to a gene: 11. The CDR3 loop spans 16 amino acids. Germline V gene data show CDR1 as SNHLY and CDR2 as FYNNEI. CDR3 sequence: CASSLSERGTYNEQFF. CDR3 coding DNA: TGTGCCAGCAGTCTCTCGGAGCGGGGAACATACAATGAGCAGTTCTTC.

The J gene is TRBJ1-5, the V gene TRBV4-2; D remains ambiguous. The CDR3 has 20 amino acids. Trimming stripped 0 bases from V and 0 bases from J, with 21 bases between. CDR1 is LGHNA, CDR2 YNFKEQ, per germline. CDR3 nucleotides: TGTGCCAGCAGCCAAGATGGAATAGTAGCATCGGAATATAGCAATCAGCCCCAGCATTTT. As protein: CASSQDGIVASEYSNQPQHF.

The chain combines TRBV25-1 with TRBJ2-5; TRBD2 is a possible D gene (6 bases). With 3 bases removed from V and 2 bases from J, the gap between germline ends came to 10 bases. CDR1 MGHDK and CDR2 SYGVNS come from the germline V gene. The CDR3 loop spans 14 amino acids. This CDR3 is CASSDASAQETQYF. In DNA, the CDR3 is TGTGCCAGCAGTGACGCTAGCGCACAAGAGACCCAGTACTTC.

The rearrangement links TRBV29-1 to TRBJ2-7; D perhaps matches TRBD2 (6 bases). There are 14 residues in the CDR3. Trimming removed 4 bases at V and 2 bases at J, with 15 bases between. CDR1 and CDR2 (germline): SQVTM, ANQGSEA. The CDR3 DNA reads TGCAGCGTTGCGGGCGGGGACTCGACCTACGAGCAGTACTTC. Translated, it gives CSVAGGDSTYEQYF.

The chain recombines TRBV5-1 with TRBJ2-3, with 11 bases lining up with TRBD2. The germline V gene has CDR1 SGHRS and CDR2 YFSETQ. V trimming: 4 bases; J trimming: 4 bases; junction bases outside the gene matches: 5. This CDR3 is 15 amino acids long. CDR3 protein: CASSHSGRAADTQYF. CDR3 bases: TGCGCCAGCAGCCATAGCGGGAGGGCCGCAGATACGCAGTATTTT.